This TCR beta chain emerged from a study of T cell repertoires in cytomegalovirus infection. Study context: It can be stated that public TCR beta signatures indicated CMV infection as well as a matching HLA type.

Germline values: CDR1 SGDLS, CDR2 YYNGEE. V dropped 0 bases and J dropped 5; count of bases not matched to a gene: 7. The length of the CDR3 is 15 residues. This clonotype was found many times. TCRdb re-called the reads with MiXCR, one entry per CDR3 protein. This repertoire shows about 240,000 distinct CDR3 sequences, 6.5% found once; its top ten account for around 6.9%. The sequenced sample consisted of PBMCs. This TCR came from a human donor in good health (CMV status not recorded). Some clones in this sample may be carry-over from other donors' samples. The rearrangement joins TRBV9 to TRBJ2-5; TRBD1 matches at 7 bases. CDR3 sequence reads: CASSVEGGLIETQYF. The CDR3 DNA reads TGTGCCAGCAGCGTAGAAGGGGGCCTGATCGAGACCCAGTACTTC.